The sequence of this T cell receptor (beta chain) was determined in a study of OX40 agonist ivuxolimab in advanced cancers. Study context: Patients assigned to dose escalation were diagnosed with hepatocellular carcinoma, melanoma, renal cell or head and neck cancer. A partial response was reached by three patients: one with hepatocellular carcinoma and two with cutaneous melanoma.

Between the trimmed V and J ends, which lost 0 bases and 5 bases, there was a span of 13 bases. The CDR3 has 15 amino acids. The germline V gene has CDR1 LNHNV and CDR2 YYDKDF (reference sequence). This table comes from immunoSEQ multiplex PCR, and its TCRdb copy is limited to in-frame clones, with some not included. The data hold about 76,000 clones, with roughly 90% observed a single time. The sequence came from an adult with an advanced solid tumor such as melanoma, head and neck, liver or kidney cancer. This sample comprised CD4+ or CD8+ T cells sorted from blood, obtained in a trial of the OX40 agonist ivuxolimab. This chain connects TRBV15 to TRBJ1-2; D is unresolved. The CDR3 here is CATSRDPQVAYGYTF. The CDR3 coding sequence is TGTGCCACCAGCAGAGACCCCCAAGTGGCTTATGGCTACACCTTC. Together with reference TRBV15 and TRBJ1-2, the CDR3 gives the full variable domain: DAMVIQNPRYQVTQFGKPVTLSCSQTLNHNVMYWYQQKSSQAPKLLFHYYDKDFNNEADTPDNFQSRRPNTSFCFLDIRSPGLGDTAMYLCATSRDPQVAYGYTFGSGTRLTVV.